The clone carrying this TCR beta chain has a handful of counts. Antigen specificity is unknown. The source of the sample is a study of regulatory T cells in long-lasting Graves disease. Overall study results and limits: The study found persistent patients shared more public clonotypes (roughly 2,600) than new patients (just over 950).

The sample's time point: persistent/refractory GD, antithyroid drugs over 5 years with positive TRAb. RNA from PBMCs was the source of the TCR library. The authors drew about 9 milliliters of peripheral blood into EDTA tubes. In building TCR beta libraries, iRepertoire HTBI primers were used together with Arm-PCR of CDR3 regions. TCRdb processed the multiplex PCR reads anew with MiXCR; each CDR3 protein has one entry. The repertoire consists of 600,000 to 800,000 distinct CDR3 sequences, with about 30% occurring once and the leading ten covering 35% to 55%. This CDR3 is built from 13 residues. The germline gives CDR1 SGHAT, CDR2 FQDESV (reference sequence). Trimming removed 5 bases from V and 8 bases from J, with 10 bases in between.

Sample: peripheral blood mononuclear cells (PBMCs), taken when the disease was refractory, from a patient treated with antithyroid drugs. This TCR derives from a female donor with Graves disease. The gene calls are TRBV11-1 and TRBJ1-6; D remains ambiguous. The CDR3 reads CASSAPPYSPLHF. The CDR3 DNA reads as TGTGCCAGCAGCGCGCCCCCTTATTCACCCCTCCACTTT.